Described below is a single T cell receptor (beta chain) sequence and its context. This record belongs to a study of blood T cell repertoires in COVID-19. Whole-study context: Both acute and convalescent COVID-19 samples were obtained from the United States, Italy and Spain. PBMCs, B-cell-depleted T cells, or T cells provided the cDNA or gDNA that made up the material.

CDR1 and CDR2 from the germline V gene are MNHNY and SVGAGI (reference sequence). The V and J ends lost 3 bases and 6 bases, in that order; junction bases with no gene match: 4. The length of the CDR3 is 14 residues. As handled by the study authors: Amplification with reference gene primers provided the estimates of nucleated cell counts. The assay was immunoSEQ multiplex PCR, and TCRdb's table has in-frame clones only and misses some. V, J and clone size were drawn from that table, and D and trimming were deduced from the DNA. The sample records 260,000 or so clones, 75% to 90% being singletons. The sample was peripheral blood. The clonotype was recovered from a human donor in a cohort sampled during active COVID-19. The chain is built from TRBV6-6 and TRBJ2-2, with TRBD2 matching over 7 bases. The CDR3 loop is CASSYGGRAGELFF. The CDR3 nucleotides read TGTGCCAGCAGTTATGGTGGGAGGGCCGGGGAGCTGTTTTTT.